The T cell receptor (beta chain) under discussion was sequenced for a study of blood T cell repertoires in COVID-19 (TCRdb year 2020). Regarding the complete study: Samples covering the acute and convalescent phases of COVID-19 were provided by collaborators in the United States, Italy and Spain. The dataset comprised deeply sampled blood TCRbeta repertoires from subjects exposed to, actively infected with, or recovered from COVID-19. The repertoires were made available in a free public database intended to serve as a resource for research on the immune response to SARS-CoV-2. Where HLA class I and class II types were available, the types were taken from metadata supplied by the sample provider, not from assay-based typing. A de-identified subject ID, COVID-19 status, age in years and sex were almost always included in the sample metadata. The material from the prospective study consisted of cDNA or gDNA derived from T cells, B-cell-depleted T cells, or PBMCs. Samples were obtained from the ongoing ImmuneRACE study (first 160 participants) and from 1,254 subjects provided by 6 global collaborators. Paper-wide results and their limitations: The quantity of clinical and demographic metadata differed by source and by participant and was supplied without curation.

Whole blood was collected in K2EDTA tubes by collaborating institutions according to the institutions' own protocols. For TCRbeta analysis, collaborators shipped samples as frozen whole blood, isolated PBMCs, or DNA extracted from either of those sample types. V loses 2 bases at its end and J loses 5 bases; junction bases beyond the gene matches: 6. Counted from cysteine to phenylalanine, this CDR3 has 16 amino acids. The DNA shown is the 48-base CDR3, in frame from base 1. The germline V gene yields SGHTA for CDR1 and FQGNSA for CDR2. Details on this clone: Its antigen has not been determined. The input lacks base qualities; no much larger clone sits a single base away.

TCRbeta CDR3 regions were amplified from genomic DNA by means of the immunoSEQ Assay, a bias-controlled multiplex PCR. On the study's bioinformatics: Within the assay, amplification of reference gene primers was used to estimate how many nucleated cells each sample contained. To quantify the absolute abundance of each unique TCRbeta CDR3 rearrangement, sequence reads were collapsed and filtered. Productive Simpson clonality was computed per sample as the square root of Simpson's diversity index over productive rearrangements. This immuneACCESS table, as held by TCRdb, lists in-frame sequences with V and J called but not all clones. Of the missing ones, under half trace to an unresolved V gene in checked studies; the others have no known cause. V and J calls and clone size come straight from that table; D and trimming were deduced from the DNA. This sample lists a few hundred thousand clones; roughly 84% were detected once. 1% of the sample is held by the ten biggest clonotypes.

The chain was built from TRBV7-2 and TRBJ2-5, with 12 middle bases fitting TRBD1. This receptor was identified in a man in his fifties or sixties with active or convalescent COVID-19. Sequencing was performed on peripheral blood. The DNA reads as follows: TGTGCCAGCAGCTTAACGGGACAGGGGGCGGGCGAGACCCAGTACTTC. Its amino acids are CASSLTGQGAGETQYF.